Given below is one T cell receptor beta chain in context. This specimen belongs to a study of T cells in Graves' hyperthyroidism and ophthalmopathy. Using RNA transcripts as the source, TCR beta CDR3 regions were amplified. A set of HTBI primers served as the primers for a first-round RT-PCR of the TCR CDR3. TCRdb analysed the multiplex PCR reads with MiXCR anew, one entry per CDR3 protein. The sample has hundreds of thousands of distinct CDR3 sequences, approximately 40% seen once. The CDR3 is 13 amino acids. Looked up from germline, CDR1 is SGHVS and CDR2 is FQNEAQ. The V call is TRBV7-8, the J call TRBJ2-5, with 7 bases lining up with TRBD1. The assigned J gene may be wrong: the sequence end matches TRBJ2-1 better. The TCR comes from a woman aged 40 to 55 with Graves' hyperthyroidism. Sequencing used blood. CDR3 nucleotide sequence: TGTGCCAGCAGCTTAAGGGACAGCCGCGAGCAGTTCTTC. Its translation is CASSLRDSREQFF.